The 20 T cell receptor beta chains reported below all come from one sample, sequenced in a study of human T cells and chemical hapten exposure. TCRdb fed the RACE reads into MiXCR, producing one record per CDR3 protein. This table has about 260,000 distinct CDR3 sequences, about 9% appearing once. Regarding time point: pre-sensitization, week 0. As to treatment: therapeutic diphenylcyclopropenone sensitization with weekly scalp DPC. Sequenced here: whole blood, sampled in connection with sensitization to the hapten diphenylcyclopropenone (DPC). These receptor sequences come from a woman in her forties with alopecia areata. Some clones in this sample may be carry-over from other donors' samples.

This clonotype has only a few counts. The rearrangement links TRBV6-5 to TRBJ1-1, with a weak D call TRBD1 (6 bases). Trimming left V 6 bases short and J 6 bases short, with 8 bases between. Germline CDR1 is MNHEY and CDR2 is SVGAGI. The CDR3 is 11 amino acids. The CDR3 sequence: CASRQGAEAFF. CDR3 nucleotide sequence: TGTGCCAGCAGACAGGGTGCTGAAGCTTTCTTT.

This sequence joins TRBV7-2 and TRBJ2-1; D is possibly TRBD2 (5 bases). V was clipped by 4 bases and J by 5 bases, with 12 bases between them. This CDR3 has 14 residues. In germline, CDR1 is SGHTA, CDR2 FQGNSA. The CDR3 protein is CASSSWAGNNEQFF. In nucleotides, the CDR3 is TGTGCCAGCAGCTCATGGGCGGGTAACAATGAGCAGTTCTTC.

This clonotype has a single count. Just one base apart from a much larger clone, this may be a read error. V and J are TRBV9 and TRBJ2-7, with D possibly matching TRBD2 (6 bases). This CDR3 is built from 14 residues. CDR1 and CDR2 (germline): SGDLS, YYNGEE. CDR3 amino acids: CVSSAGPVSYEQYF. In DNA, the CDR3 is TGTGTCAGCAGCGCGGGACCGGTCTCCTACGAGCAGTACTTC.

This chain uses TRBV28 with TRBJ2-1; TRBD2 agrees at 13 bases. Per germline, CDR1 MDHEN and CDR2 SYDVKM. The CDR3 consists of 15 residues. V shed 3 bases and J 7 bases; nucleotides not matched to a gene: 3. CDR3 sequence (DNA): TGTGCCAGCAGTTTCTGGACTAGCGGGAGAAATGAGCAGTTCTTC. This translates into CASSFWTSGRNEQFF.

This clonotype was found a few times. The gene calls are TRBV6-5 and TRBJ2-2; D may be TRBD2 (5 bases). V was cut by 11 bases and J by 6 bases, with 10 bases left in between. This CDR3 region has 11 residues. The germline V gene has CDR1 MNHEY and CDR2 SVGAGI. The CDR3 loop reads CACGFSGELFF. The CDR3 DNA sequence: TGTGCCTGCGGGTTTTCCGGGGAGCTGTTTTTT.

This clonotype occurred a few times. The rearrangement joins TRBV10-3 to TRBJ1-2; the match to TRBD1 covers 7 bases. The CDR3 contains 13 residues. CDR1 and CDR2 (germline): ENHRY, SYGVKD. Trimming removed 4 bases from V and 3 bases from J; junction bases left unmatched: 2. CDR3 amino acids: CAISGRGDYGYTF. CDR3 nucleotides: TGTGCCATCAGTGGCAGGGGGGACTATGGCTACACCTTC.

The chain joins TRBV7-2 to TRBJ2-2; D is perhaps TRBD2 (5 bases). Deletions cut 2 bases from V and 6 bases from J, with 16 bases between. The germline CDR1 and CDR2 sequences are SGHTA and FQGNSA. CDR3 size: 16 residues. CDR3 bases: TGTGCCAGCAGCTTAACGGCGGCTCCGCGGGCCGGGGAGCTGTTTTTT. It codes for CASSLTAAPRAGELFF. Variable domain in full (rest from reference TRBV7-2 and TRBJ2-2): GAGVSQSPSNKVTEKGKDVELRCDPISGHTALYWYRQSLGQGLEFLIYFQGNSAPDKSGLPSDRFSAERTGGSVSTLTIQRTQQEDSAVYLCASSLTAAPRAGELFFGEGSRLTVL.

This clonotype was seen a few times. The rearrangement uses TRBV14 and TRBJ1-6, with D maybe TRBD1 (6 bases). This CDR3 region has 16 residues. V lost 3 bases and J 5 bases, leaving 14 bases between the germline ends. Germline V gene lookup returns CDR1 SGHDN and CDR2 FVKESK. CDR3: CASSHLQGADNSPLHF. The DNA of the CDR3 is TGTGCCAGCAGCCACCTACAGGGCGCCGATAATTCACCCCTCCACTTT. The full variable domain, rest sourced from reference TRBV14 and TRBJ1-6, is EAGVTQFPSHSVIEKGQTVTLRCDPISGHDNLYWYRRVMGKEIKFLLHFVKESKQDESGMPNNRFLAERTGGTYSTLKVQPAELEDSGVYFCASSHLQGADNSPLHFGNGTRLTVT.

This clonotype has ten or more counts. This chain connects TRBV5-1 to TRBJ2-7; 7 bases map to TRBD2. Germline CDR1 and CDR2: SGHRS and YFSETQ. This CDR3 region has 12 residues. V lost 4 bases, J lost 9 bases, and 7 bases stayed unmatched. The CDR3 DNA is TGCGCCAGCAGCCCGGGAGGAGACGGGCAGTACTTC. Translating it yields CASSPGGDGQYF.

The chain uses TRBV10-3 and TRBJ1-6; maybe TRBD1 (5 bases). Between the trimmed V and J ends, which lost 6 bases and 8 bases, there was a span of 20 bases. The CDR3 spans 16 residues. Germline values: CDR1 ENHRY, CDR2 SYGVKD. Here the CDR3 DNA reads TGTGCCATCAGCGAATCCAAGGGGAATTCGGATTCACCCCTCCACTTT. Translated, it gives CAISESKGNSDSPLHF.

This clonotype was counted between two and nine times. V gene TRBV6-1 combines with J gene TRBJ1-2; D remains unclear. Germline loops: CDR1 MNHNS, CDR2 SASEGT. There are 12 residues in the CDR3. V was trimmed by 3 bases and J by 4 bases, leaving 6 bases between them. The CDR3 DNA is TGTGCCAGCAGTGAGGGTCTCTATGGCTACACCTTC. As protein: CASSEGLYGYTF.

V is TRBV5-1 and J is TRBJ2-1; 7 positions match TRBD2. CDR1 SGHRS and CDR2 YFSETQ come from the germline V gene. V gave up 2 bases and J gave up 0 bases; unmatched junction bases: 8. CDR3 size: 17 residues. CDR3 sequence: CASSFLSGGNSYNEQFF. DNA for the CDR3: TGCGCCAGCAGCTTCTTATCGGGAGGCAACTCCTACAATGAGCAGTTCTTC.

This clonotype was detected only a few times. This chain joins TRBV4-2 and TRBJ2-2, with 7 bases that match TRBD2. Per germline, CDR1 LGHNA and CDR2 YNFKEQ. The CDR3 is made up of 17 amino acids. The junction had 16 bases not matched to a gene; V was cut back by 6 bases and J by 6 bases. CDR3 amino acids: CASRPTTSVELAGELFF. The CDR3 coding sequence is TGTGCCAGCAGACCGACTACTAGCGTGGAGCTGGCCGGGGAGCTGTTTTTT.

V and J are TRBV25-1 and TRBJ1-5; D perhaps matches TRBD1 (5 bases). Germline V gene sequence: CDR1 MGHDK, CDR2 SYGVNS. The length of the CDR3 is 16 residues. Trimming pared 1 base from V and 1 base from J, leaving 11 bases between. The CDR3, as DNA: TGTGCCAGCAGTGAATTTGCGGGGGGGAGCAATCAGCCCCAGCATTTT. The encoded protein is CASSEFAGGSNQPQHF.

This clonotype was observed many times. The J gene is TRBJ1-1, the V gene TRBV20-1; TRBD1 might be the D (5 bases). Trimming took off 3 bases at V and 4 bases at J, with 9 bases between the two ends. The CDR3 length is 12 residues. CDR1 and CDR2 (germline): DFQATT, SNEGSKA (reference sequence). CDR3 DNA sequence: TGCAGTGCTAGGGGGGTTATCACTGAAGCTTTCTTT. Amino acids: CSARGVITEAFF.

This clonotype was seen only a few times. This CDR3 is CSAEGSWPTGELFF. CDR3 DNA: TGCAGCGCCGAGGGTAGCTGGCCCACCGGGGAGCTGTTTTTT. The chain couples TRBV29-1 to TRBJ2-2, with a possible D match to TRBD2 (5 bases). Germline lookup yields CDR1 SQVTM and CDR2 ANQGSEA. The CDR3 sequence is 14 residues long. V was shortened by 7 bases and J by 4 bases, with 16 bases between the two germline ends.

Notes on this clonotype: The junction and the germline gene differ at one end; a read error may be behind it. This sequence joins TRBV27 and TRBJ2-1; TRBD2 aligns across 10 bases. This CDR3 has 15 amino acids. CDR1 MNHEY and CDR2 SMNVEV come from the germline V gene (reference sequence). CDR3 in DNA: TGTGCCAGCAGACTAGCGGGACCCTCCTACGATGAGCAGTTCTTC. It codes for CASRLAGPSYDEQFF.

There are a few counts of this clonotype. The chain links TRBV28 to TRBJ1-5; D possibly corresponds to TRBD1 (5 bases). The CDR3 has 14 amino acids. The germline gives CDR1 MDHEN, CDR2 SYDVKM. The germline V and J ends were trimmed by 8 bases and 0 bases, with 11 bases remaining between them. The CDR3 DNA reads as TGTGCCAGCCTCGGGGGGGGTAGCAATCAGCCCCAGCATTTT. It is translated as CASLGGGSNQPQHF.

The chain has TRBV28 and TRBJ1-6; unclear D gene. The CDR3 has 11 residues. V was trimmed by 8 bases and J by 5 bases, leaving 4 bases between them. Germline CDR1 and CDR2: MDHEN and SYDVKM. In DNA, the CDR3 is TGTGCCAGCGGCCATAATTCACCCCTCCACTTT. Its translation is CASGHNSPLHF.

The CDR3 DNA follows: TGTGCCAGCAGCCAAGATAGGTCCTTTCGGAGGGGGCGAAACTACGAGCAGTACTTC. This sequence encodes CASSQDRSFRRGRNYEQYF. This sequence joins TRBV3-1 and TRBJ2-7; D is possibly TRBD1 (7 bases). Per the germline V gene, CDR1 is LGHDT and CDR2 is YNNKEL (reference sequence). V was trimmed by 0 bases and J by 3 bases, leaving 24 bases between them. The CDR3 is 19 residues long.